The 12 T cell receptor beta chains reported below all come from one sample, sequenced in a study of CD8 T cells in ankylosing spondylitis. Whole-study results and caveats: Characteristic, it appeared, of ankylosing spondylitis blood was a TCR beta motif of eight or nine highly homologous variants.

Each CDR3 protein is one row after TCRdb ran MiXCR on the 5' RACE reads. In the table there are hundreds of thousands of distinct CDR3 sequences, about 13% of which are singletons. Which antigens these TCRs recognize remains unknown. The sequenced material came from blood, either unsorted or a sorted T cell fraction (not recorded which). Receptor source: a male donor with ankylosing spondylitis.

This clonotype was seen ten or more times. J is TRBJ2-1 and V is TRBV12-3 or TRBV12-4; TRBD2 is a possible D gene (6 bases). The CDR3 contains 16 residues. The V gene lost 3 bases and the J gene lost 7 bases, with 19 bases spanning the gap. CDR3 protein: CASSLGAGRWGNEQFF. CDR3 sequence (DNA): TGTGCCAGCAGTTTGGGTGCGGGAAGGTGGGGTAATGAGCAGTTCTTC.

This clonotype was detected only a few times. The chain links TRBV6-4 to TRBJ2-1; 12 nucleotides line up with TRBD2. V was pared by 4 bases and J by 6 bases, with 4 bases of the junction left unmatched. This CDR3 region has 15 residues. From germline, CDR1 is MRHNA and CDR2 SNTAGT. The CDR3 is CASSVLAGGVNEQFF. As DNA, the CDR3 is TGTGCCAGCAGTGTCCTAGCGGGAGGGGTCAATGAGCAGTTCTTC.

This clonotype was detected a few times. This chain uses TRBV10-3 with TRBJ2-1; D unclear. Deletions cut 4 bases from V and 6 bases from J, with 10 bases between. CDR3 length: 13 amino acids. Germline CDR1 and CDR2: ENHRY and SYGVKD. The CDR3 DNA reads TGTGCCATCAGTGGTGGAGAAGCCAATGAGCAGTTCTTC. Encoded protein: CAISGGEANEQFF.

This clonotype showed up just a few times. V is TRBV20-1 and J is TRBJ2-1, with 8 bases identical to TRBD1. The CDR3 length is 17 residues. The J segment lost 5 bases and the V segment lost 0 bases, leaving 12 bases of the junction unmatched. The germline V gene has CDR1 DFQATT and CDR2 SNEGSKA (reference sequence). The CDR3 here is CSARDGRRQGYHNEQFF. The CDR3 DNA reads TGCAGTGCTAGAGACGGGAGACGACAGGGGTACCACAATGAGCAGTTCTTC.

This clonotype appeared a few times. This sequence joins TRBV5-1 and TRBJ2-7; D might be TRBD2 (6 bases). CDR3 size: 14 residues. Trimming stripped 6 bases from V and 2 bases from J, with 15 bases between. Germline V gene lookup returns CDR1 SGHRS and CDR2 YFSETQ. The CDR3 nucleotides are TGCGCCAGCACCGCTTCCGGGGGACCCTACGAGCAGTACTTC. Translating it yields CASTASGGPYEQYF.

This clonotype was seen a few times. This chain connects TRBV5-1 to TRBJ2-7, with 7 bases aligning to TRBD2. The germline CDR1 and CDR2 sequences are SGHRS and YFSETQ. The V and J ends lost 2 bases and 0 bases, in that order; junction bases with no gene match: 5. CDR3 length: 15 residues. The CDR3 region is CASSFDGRSSYEQYV. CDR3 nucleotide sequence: TGCGCCAGCAGCTTCGACGGGAGGAGCTCCTACGAGCAGTACGTC.

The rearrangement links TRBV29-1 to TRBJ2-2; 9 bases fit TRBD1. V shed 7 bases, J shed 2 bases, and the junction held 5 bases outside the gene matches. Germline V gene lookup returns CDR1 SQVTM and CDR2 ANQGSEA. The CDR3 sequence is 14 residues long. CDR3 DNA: TGCAGCGCCGGACAGGGGATCAACACCGGGGAGCTGTTTTTT. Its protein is CSAGQGINTGELFF.

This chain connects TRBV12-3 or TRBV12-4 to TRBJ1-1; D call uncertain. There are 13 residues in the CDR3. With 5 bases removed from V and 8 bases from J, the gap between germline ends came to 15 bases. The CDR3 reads CASSPWAAEEAFF. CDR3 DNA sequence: TGTGCCAGCAGTCCCTGGGCAGCCGAGGAAGCTTTCTTT.

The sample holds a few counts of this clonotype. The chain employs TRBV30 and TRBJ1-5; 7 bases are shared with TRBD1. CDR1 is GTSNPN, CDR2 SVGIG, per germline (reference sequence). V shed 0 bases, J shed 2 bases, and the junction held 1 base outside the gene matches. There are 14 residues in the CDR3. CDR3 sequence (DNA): TGTGCCTGGAGTGTTGGACAGGGCAATCAGCCCCAGCATTTT. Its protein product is CAWSVGQGNQPQHF.

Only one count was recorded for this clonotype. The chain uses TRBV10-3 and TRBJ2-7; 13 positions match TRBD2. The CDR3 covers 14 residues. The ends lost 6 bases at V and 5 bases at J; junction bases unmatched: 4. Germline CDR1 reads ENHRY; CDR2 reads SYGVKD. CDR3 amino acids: CAIRGGLAGNEQYF. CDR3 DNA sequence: TGTGCCATCAGGGGGGGACTAGCGGGAAACGAGCAGTACTTC.

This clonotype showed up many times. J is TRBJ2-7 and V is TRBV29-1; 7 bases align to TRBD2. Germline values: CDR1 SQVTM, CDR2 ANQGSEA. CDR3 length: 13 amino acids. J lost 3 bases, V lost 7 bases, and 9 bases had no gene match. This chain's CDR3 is CSAGAGEHYEQYF. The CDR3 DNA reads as TGCAGCGCCGGTGCGGGGGAACACTACGAGCAGTACTTC.

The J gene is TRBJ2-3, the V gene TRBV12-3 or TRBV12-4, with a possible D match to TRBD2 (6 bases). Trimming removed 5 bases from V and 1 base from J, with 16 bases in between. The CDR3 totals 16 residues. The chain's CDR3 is CASSKARSSGTDTQYF. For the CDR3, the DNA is TGTGCCAGCAGTAAAGCTAGGTCTAGCGGCACAGATACGCAGTATTTT.